This passage covers 6 T cell receptor beta chains from one sample sequenced in a study of shared clonotypes between healthy human individuals. This table comes from immunoSEQ multiplex PCR, and its TCRdb copy is limited to in-frame clones, with some not included. The sample records some 2,100,000 clones, approximately 94% being singletons. CD8 cells classed as naive were CD45RO-negative and positively selected for CCR7, excluding terminally differentiated effector memory CD45RA+ cells. Sequenced input: naive CD8+ T cells from PBMCs. The receptors were gathered from a man between 18 and 35 years old in good health. Some clones in this sample may be carry-over from other donors' samples.

CDR3 bases: TGTGCCAGCAGTTTGATGGGGGTCACTGAAGCTTTCTTT. Protein sequence: CASSLMGVTEAFF. The chain links TRBV27 to TRBJ1-1; D perhaps matches TRBD1 (5 bases). Germline CDR1 MNHEY, CDR2 SMNVEV (reference sequence). V lost 3 bases, J lost 4 bases, and 9 bases lay in between. The CDR3 consists of 13 residues.

The chain combines TRBV30 with TRBJ2-1, with TRBD2 matching over 9 bases. This CDR3 spans 16 amino acids. The ends lost 2 bases at V and 0 bases at J; junction bases unmatched: 5. The germline V gene has CDR1 GTSNPN and CDR2 SVGIG (reference sequence). The CDR3 spells CAWSNLAGSSYNEQFF. In nucleotides, the CDR3 is TGTGCCTGGAGTAACCTAGCGGGGTCCTCCTACAATGAGCAGTTCTTC.

In its sample, this clone was seen a few times. The chain links TRBV14 to TRBJ1-1; D unresolved. There are 15 residues in the CDR3. Germline CDR1 and CDR2: SGHDN and FVKESK. The ends were cut back, 0 bases at V and 1 base at J, with 9 bases in the middle. The DNA for the CDR3 is TGTGCCAGCAGCCAAGATAGTTTCGGGAACACTGAAGCTTTCTTT. Translating gives CASSQDSFGNTEAFF.

Worth noting for this clone: The sample carries other DNA sequences with the same CDR3. The rearrangement links TRBV6-5 to TRBJ2-7; a weak D match, TRBD2 (6 bases). The CDR3 contains 12 residues. CDR1 MNHEY and CDR2 SVGAGI come from the germline V gene. V was cut by 2 bases and J by 7 bases, with 9 bases left in between. The CDR3 region is CASSYSGGEQYF. CDR3 nucleotide sequence: TGTGCCAGCAGTTACAGTGGGGGGGAGCAGTACTTC.

For this clone: The sample contains more than one DNA sequence encoding this CDR3. The CDR3 nucleotides read TGTGCCATCAGTGAGTCGTTATACGAGCAGTACTTC. Translating it yields CAISESLYEQYF. The chain employs TRBV10-3 and TRBJ2-7; D unresolved. The CDR3 has 12 residues. V gave up 0 bases and J gave up 4 bases, with 4 bases separating them. Looked up from germline, CDR1 is ENHRY and CDR2 is SYGVKD.

The DNA for the CDR3 is TGCGCCAGCAGTGCCTCTTACTTACTAGCGGAGGCGGAAGAGACCCAGTACTTC. Protein: CASSASYLLAEAEETQYF. The chain is built from TRBV10-2 and TRBJ2-5; TRBD2 aligns across 8 bases. This CDR3 is built from 18 residues. Germline V gene lookup returns CDR1 WSHSY and CDR2 SAAADI. V was pared by 4 bases and J by 3 bases, with 16 bases of the junction left unmatched.